This entry lists 17 T cell receptor beta chains sequenced from one sample in a study of blood T cell repertoires in COVID-19. The method was immunoSEQ multiplex PCR; TCRdb's version includes in-frame clones alone and lacks a portion of them. The sample lists around 200,000 clones; around 84% were seen once. Sequencing was performed on PBMCs or T cells enriched from blood (not recorded which). These receptors originate from a woman aged 25 to 39 who had recovered from COVID-19.

V and J are TRBV5-6 and TRBJ1-4; D is perhaps TRBD1 (6 bases). Per the germline V gene, CDR1 is SGHDT and CDR2 is YYEEEE. The CDR3 totals 14 residues. Trimming removed 4 bases at V and 7 bases at J, with 14 bases between. This CDR3 reads CASSLQGVGEKLFF. The CDR3 DNA reads as TGTGCCAGCAGCCTACAGGGTGTGGGTGAAAAACTGTTTTTT.

This chain's CDR3 is CASSGGTQETQYF. CDR3 nucleotide sequence: TGTGCCAGCTCGGGGGGTACCCAAGAGACCCAGTACTTC. The chain has TRBV18 and TRBJ2-5; possibly TRBD2 for D (6 bases). The germline V and J ends were trimmed by 6 bases and 1 base, with 9 bases remaining between them. CDR1 is KGHSH, CDR2 LQKENI, per germline. This CDR3 is built from 13 residues. Drawing the rest from reference TRBV18 and TRBJ2-5, the complete variable domain is NAGVMQNPRHLVRRRGQEARLRCSPMKGHSHVYWYRQLPEEGLKFMVYLQKENIIDESGMPKERFSAEFPKEGPSILRIQQVVRGDSAAYFCASSGGTQETQYFGPGTRLLVL.

The V gene is TRBV10-2, the J gene TRBJ2-1; 10 bases are a match to TRBD2. The ends lost 1 base at V and 7 bases at J; junction bases unmatched: 7. In germline, CDR1 is WSHSY, CDR2 SAAADI. The CDR3 totals 16 residues. CDR3: CASSEFRAGGRNEQFF. The CDR3, as DNA: TGCGCCAGCAGTGAGTTCCGAGCGGGGGGGCGGAATGAGCAGTTCTTC.

As to this clone: The sample has other DNA sequences that encode this CDR3 too. V usage is TRBV5-1 and J usage is TRBJ2-1; 11 bases align to TRBD2. CDR1 and CDR2 from the germline V gene are SGHRS and YFSETQ. The CDR3 is 15 residues long. V shed 3 bases and J 7 bases; nucleotides not matched to a gene: 6. The CDR3 spells CASSSLAGGPNEQFF. CDR3 in DNA: TGCGCCAGCAGCTCGTTAGCGGGGGGGCCAAATGAGCAGTTCTTC.

The table lists this clone with a few counts. The genes are TRBV25-1 and TRBJ2-2; maybe TRBD1 (6 bases). The CDR3 is 15 residues long. Trimming shortened V by 6 bases and J by 0 bases, and 11 bases separated the two germline ends. CDR1 is MGHDK and CDR2 is SYGVNS in the germline V gene. In DNA form, the CDR3 reads TGTGCCAGCAGCCCCGGGACAACGAACACCGGGGAGCTGTTTTTT. Its translation is CASSPGTTNTGELFF.

Comment on this clone: Other nucleotide sequences from this sample produce the same CDR3. This rearrangement joins TRBV12-3 or TRBV12-4 to TRBJ1-6; 8 bases match TRBD1. V trimming: 6 bases; J trimming: 10 bases; junction bases outside the gene matches: 5. This CDR3 spans 13 amino acids. CDR3 protein: CASSLTGDSPLHF. The CDR3 coding sequence is TGTGCCAGCAGCCTGACAGGGGACTCACCCCTCCACTTT.

The rearrangement links TRBV19 to TRBJ1-2, with TRBD1 matching 7 bases. There are 15 residues in the CDR3. V shed 2 bases and J 6 bases; nucleotides not matched to a gene: 9. Germline V gives CDR1 LNHDA, CDR2 SQIVND (reference sequence). The CDR3 DNA reads TGTGCCAGTAGTATATTACTCCGACAGGGCGATGGCTACACCTTC. This sequence encodes CASSILLRQGDGYTF.

This clone was observed a single time. This rearrangement joins TRBV19 to TRBJ1-1; a possible D gene is TRBD1 (5 bases). This CDR3 spans 16 amino acids. In germline, CDR1 is LNHDA, CDR2 SQIVND (reference sequence). Trimming stripped 4 bases from V and 1 base from J, with 16 bases between. DNA for the CDR3: TGTGCCAGTAGTAGCTTCAGGGAATGGAGGAACACTGAAGCTTTCTTT. Translation: CASSSFREWRNTEAFF.

V is TRBV3-1 (or the pseudogene TRBV3-2) and J is TRBJ2-5; 11 bases are shared with TRBD2. Per the germline V gene, CDR1 is LGHDT and CDR2 is YNNKEL (reference sequence). V shed 5 bases, J shed 1 base, and the junction held 6 bases outside the gene matches. This CDR3 has 16 residues. CDR3 protein: CASSEGLAGSQETQYF. Here the CDR3 DNA reads TGTGCCAGCAGCGAAGGACTAGCGGGTTCCCAAGAGACCCAGTACTTC.

The rearrangement uses TRBV18 and TRBJ2-7, with D tentatively TRBD2 (6 bases). The germline CDR1 and CDR2 sequences are KGHSH and LQKENI. Deletions cut 1 base from V and 5 bases from J, with 15 bases between. The CDR3 sequence is 15 residues long. CDR3 loop: CASSPRAPGEDEQYF. The CDR3 coding sequence is TGTGCCAGCTCACCACGGGCGCCGGGGGAGGACGAGCAGTACTTC.

The rearrangement uses TRBV7-3 and TRBJ1-1; possibly TRBD1 for D (5 bases). Germline loops: CDR1 SGHTA, CDR2 FQGTGA. The CDR3 extends over 15 amino acids. V lost 1 base to trimming and J lost 4 bases, with 13 bases between them. CDR3 DNA: TGTGCCAGCAGCTTAAAAGGGTGGGGCGCCACTGAAGCTTTCTTT. Translated: CASSLKGWGATEAFF.

The J gene is TRBJ1-1, the V gene TRBV2; D is unclear. CDR3 length: 11 residues. Germline V CDR1 and CDR2: SNHLY, FYNNEI. Trimming removed 8 bases at V and 5 bases at J, with 9 bases between. The CDR3 nucleotides are TGTGCCAGCCCGGGTTGGACTGAAGCTTTCTTT. This sequence encodes CASPGWTEAFF.

In its sample, this clone was seen a few times. V and J are TRBV27 and TRBJ1-5; a weak D match, TRBD1 (6 bases). Germline-derived CDR1 and CDR2 are MNHEY and SMNVEV (reference sequence). The length of the CDR3 is 16 residues. V shed 3 bases and J shed 0 bases, with 12 bases lying between them. DNA of the CDR3: TGTGCCAGCAGTTTGAAGGGGGTACTTAGCAATCAGCCCCAGCATTTT. It specifies CASSLKGVLSNQPQHF.

This clone was seen a handful of times. V usage is TRBV2 and J usage is TRBJ2-2; TRBD2 aligns across 7 bases. The CDR3 has 16 amino acids. Trimming cost V 5 bases and J 1 base; bases outside gene matches: 7. Germline values: CDR1 SNHLY, CDR2 FYNNEI. Here the CDR3 reads CASSPLAALNTGELFF. In DNA form, the CDR3 reads TGTGCCAGCAGTCCGCTAGCGGCGCTGAACACCGGGGAGCTGTTTTTT.

This chain links TRBV5-4 with TRBJ1-2; D unresolved. The CDR3 spans 15 residues. Germline V CDR1 and CDR2: SGHNT, YYREEE (reference sequence). Trimming shortened V by 0 bases and J by 2 bases, and 11 bases separated the two germline ends. CDR3 sequence: CASSLDSEKNYGYTF. The CDR3 DNA sequence: TGTGCCAGCAGCTTGGACAGTGAGAAAAACTATGGCTACACCTTC.

The chain uses TRBV6-5 and TRBJ2-3, with TRBD1 identical over 9 bases. V was pared by 6 bases and J by 3 bases, with 7 bases of the junction left unmatched. CDR1 and CDR2 (germline): MNHEY, SVGAGI. CDR3 length equals 15 residues. The CDR3 sequence is CASSVGTGRTDTQYF. The CDR3 DNA reads TGTGCCAGCAGCGTCGGGACAGGGCGAACAGATACGCAGTATTTT.

This clone was picked up one time. The V gene is TRBV6-6, the J gene TRBJ1-5; 7 nucleotides agree with TRBD1. Trimming cost V 5 bases and J 2 bases; bases outside gene matches: 3. The CDR3 loop spans 14 amino acids. Germline V CDR1 and CDR2: MNHNY, SVGAGI (reference sequence). The CDR3: CASSDRVGNQPQHF. Here the CDR3 DNA reads TGTGCCAGCAGTGACAGGGTGGGCAATCAGCCCCAGCATTTT.